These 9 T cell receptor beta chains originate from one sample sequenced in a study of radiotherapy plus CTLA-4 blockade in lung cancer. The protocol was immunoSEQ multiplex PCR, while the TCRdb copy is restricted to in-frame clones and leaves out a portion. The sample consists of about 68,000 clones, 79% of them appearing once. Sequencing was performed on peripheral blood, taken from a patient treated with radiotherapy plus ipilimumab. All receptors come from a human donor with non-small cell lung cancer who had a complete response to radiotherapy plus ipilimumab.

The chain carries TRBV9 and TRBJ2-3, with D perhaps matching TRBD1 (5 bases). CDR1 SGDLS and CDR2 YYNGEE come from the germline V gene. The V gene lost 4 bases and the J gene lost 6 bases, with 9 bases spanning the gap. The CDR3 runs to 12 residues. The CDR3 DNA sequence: TGTGCCAGCAGCCAGGGTGGCGATACGCAGTATTTT. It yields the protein CASSQGGDTQYF.

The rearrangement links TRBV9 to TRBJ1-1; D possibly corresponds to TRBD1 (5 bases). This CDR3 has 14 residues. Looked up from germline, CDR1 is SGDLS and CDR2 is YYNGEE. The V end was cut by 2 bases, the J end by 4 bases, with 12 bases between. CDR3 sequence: CASSVTGGSTEAFF. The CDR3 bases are TGTGCCAGCAGCGTTACGGGGGGAAGCACTGAAGCTTTCTTT.

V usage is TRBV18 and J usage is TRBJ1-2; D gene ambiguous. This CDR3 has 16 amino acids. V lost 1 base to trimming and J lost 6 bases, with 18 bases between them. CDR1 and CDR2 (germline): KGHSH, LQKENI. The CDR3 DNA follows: TGTGCCAGCTCACCACTTTCCTCAGGCCCATCGGATGGCTACACCTTC. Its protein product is CASSPLSSGPSDGYTF.

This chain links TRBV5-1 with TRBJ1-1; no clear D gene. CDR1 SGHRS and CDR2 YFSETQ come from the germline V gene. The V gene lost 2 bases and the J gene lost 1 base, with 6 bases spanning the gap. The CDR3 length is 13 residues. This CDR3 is CASSLPPNTEAFF. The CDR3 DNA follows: TGCGCCAGCAGCTTACCCCCGAACACTGAAGCTTTCTTT. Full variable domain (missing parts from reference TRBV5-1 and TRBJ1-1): KAGVTQTPRYLIKTRGQQVTLSCSPISGHRSVSWYQQTPGQGLQFLFEYFSETQRNKGNFPGRFSGRQFSNSRSEMNVSTLELGDSALYLCASSLPPNTEAFFGQGTRLTVV.

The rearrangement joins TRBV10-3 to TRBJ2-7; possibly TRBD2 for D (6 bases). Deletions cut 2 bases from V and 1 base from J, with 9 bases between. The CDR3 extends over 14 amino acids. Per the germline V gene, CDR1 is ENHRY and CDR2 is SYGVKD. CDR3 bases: TGTGCCATCAGTGAGCCGACTAGATCCTACGAGCAGTACGTC. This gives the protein CAISEPTRSYEQYV.

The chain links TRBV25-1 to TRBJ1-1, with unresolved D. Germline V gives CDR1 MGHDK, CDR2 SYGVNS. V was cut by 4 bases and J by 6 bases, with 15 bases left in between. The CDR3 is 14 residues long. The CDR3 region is CASSGLVGVSEAFF. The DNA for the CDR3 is TGTGCCAGCAGTGGCCTCGTGGGCGTGTCTGAAGCTTTCTTT.

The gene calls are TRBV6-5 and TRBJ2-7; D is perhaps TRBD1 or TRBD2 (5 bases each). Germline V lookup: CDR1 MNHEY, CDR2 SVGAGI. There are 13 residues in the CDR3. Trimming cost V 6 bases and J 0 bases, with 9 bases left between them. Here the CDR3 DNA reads TGTGCCAGCAGCCCTGGGGGCTCCTACGAGCAGTACTTC. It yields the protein CASSPGGSYEQYF.

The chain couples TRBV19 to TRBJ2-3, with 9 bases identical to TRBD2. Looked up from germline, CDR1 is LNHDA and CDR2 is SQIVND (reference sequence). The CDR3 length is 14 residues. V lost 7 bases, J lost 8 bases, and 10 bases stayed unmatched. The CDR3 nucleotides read TGTGCCAGTACCCCCTTAGCGGGGGCTACTACGCAGTATTTT. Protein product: CASTPLAGATTQYF.

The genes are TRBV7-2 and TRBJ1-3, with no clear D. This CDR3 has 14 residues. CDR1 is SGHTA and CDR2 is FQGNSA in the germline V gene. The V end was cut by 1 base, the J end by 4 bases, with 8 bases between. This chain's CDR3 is CASSLEGGGNTIYF. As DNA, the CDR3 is TGTGCCAGCAGCTTAGAAGGTGGGGGAAACACCATATATTTT.